This entry features one T cell receptor (beta chain) sequence. Its antigen is unidentified. The CDR3 has 16 residues. With 4 bases removed from V and 0 bases from J, the gap between germline ends came to 16 bases. CDR1 and CDR2 from the germline V gene are SGHVS and FNYEAQ. Separation from the roughly 670-subject first cohort characterized the 120-subject validation cohort, to which the donors belonged. The assay was immunoSEQ multiplex PCR, and TCRdb's table has in-frame clones only and misses some. The sample has about 130,000 clones; 85% to 90% are singletons. This specimen belongs to a study of cytomegalovirus exposure and HLA in healthy donors. General study points: The authors listed 180 or so TCR beta chains as cytomegalovirus-associated. Specificity of a few CMV-associated chains for CMV antigens was verified in vitro. The classifier, whose performance was assessed in both the original and validation cohorts, reportedly diagnosed cytomegalovirus status with high specificity and sensitivity.

The V and J genes are TRBV7-6 and TRBJ2-7; D may be TRBD1 (6 bases). The specimen was PBMCs. This TCR was recovered from a man younger than 40 in good health and CMV-seronegative. DNA for the CDR3: TGTGCCAGCAGCTCACCCTCAGGGGTGAACTCCTACGAGCAGTACTTC. The encoded protein is CASSSPSGVNSYEQYF.